This T cell receptor beta chain derives from a study of blood T cell repertoires in COVID-19. Study overall: Donors in the United States, Italy and Spain gave samples during acute or convalescent COVID-19. Nucleic acid was either cDNA or gDNA, and it came from T cells, B-cell-depleted T cells, or PBMCs.

In the original analysis: It was from reference gene primer amplification that nucleated cell counts were estimated. Clones were read by immunoSEQ multiplex PCR, and TCRdb kept only the in-frame ones, dropping some. For V, J and clone size, that table is used; D and trimming come from the DNA. The sample includes about 210,000 clones, about four fifths seen only once; the top ten take about 8.1%. Sample: peripheral blood. The sequence came from a woman aged 45 to 65 with acute or convalescent COVID-19.

CDR3 residues: CASSPPGSTDTQYF. DNA of the CDR3: TGTGCCAGCAGCCCACCGGGAAGCACAGATACGCAGTATTTT. The rearrangement joins TRBV5-4 to TRBJ2-3; D is possibly TRBD2 (5 bases). CDR3 length: 14 amino acids. CDR1 and CDR2 (germline): SGHNT, YYREEE (reference sequence). V shed 4 bases and J shed 0 bases, with 9 bases lying between them. The full variable domain, its missing parts supplied by reference TRBV5-4 and TRBJ2-3, is ETGVTQSPTHLIKTRGQQVTLRCSSQSGHNTVSWYQQALGQGPQFIFQYYREEENGRGNFPPRFSGLQFPNYSSELNVNALELDDSALYLCASSPPGSTDTQYFGPGTRLTVL.